This is a list of T cell receptor beta chains from one sample in a study of blood T cell repertoires in COVID-19. The protocol was immunoSEQ multiplex PCR, while the TCRdb copy is restricted to in-frame clones and leaves out a portion. The repertoire holds around 100,000 clones, over 70% seen once, with approximately 0.77% in the top ten. Input material: peripheral blood. The receptor source for this set is a woman in her seventies with acute or convalescent COVID-19. CDR3s include the opening cysteine and the closing phenylalanine or tryptophan. The order of the fields is V gene, clone size, J gene, D gene, CDR3 DNA, CDR3 protein. D genes are given only for firm matches. Rows give clone size only sometimes, using once, few, many, or a class for an expanded clone.

V: TRBV30; size: .; J: TRBJ1-1; D: .; DNA: TGTGCCTGGAGTGAACAAACTGAAGCTTTCTTT; CDR3: CAWSEQTEAFF
V: TRBV9; size: .; J: TRBJ2-3; D: TRBD2; DNA: TGTGCCAGCAGCGTAGCGGCGGGAGAGTCTTCAGATACGCAGTATTTT; CDR3: CASSVAAGESSDTQYF
V: TRBV4-1; size: .; J: TRBJ1-5; D: .; DNA: TGCGCCAGCAGCCAAGAAAGGGGCGTGGGGGGGGGCAATCAGCCCCAGCATTTT; CDR3: CASSQERGVGGGNQPQHF
V: TRBV5-6; size: .; J: TRBJ2-7; D: TRBD1; DNA: TGTGCCAGCAGCCTCCGGGACAGTAACAACAACGGGCAGTACTTC; CDR3: CASSLRDSNNNGQYF
V: TRBV19; size: .; J: TRBJ2-1; D: TRBD2; DNA: TGTGCCAGTAGGGGACTAGCGGGGTACAATGAGCAGTTCTTC; CDR3: CASRGLAGYNEQFF
V: TRBV12-3/TRBV12-4; size: .; J: TRBJ2-1; D: .; DNA: TGTGCCAGCAGTCTGGCCCTCCGTGAGCAGTTCTTC; CDR3: CASSLALREQFF
V: TRBV7-9; size: .; J: TRBJ1-1; D: .; DNA: TGTGCCAGCAGACCCGGGGGGGCAGCTGAAGCTTTCTTT; CDR3: CASRPGGAAEAFF
V: TRBV6-1; size: .; J: TRBJ1-6; D: TRBD1; DNA: TGTGCCAGCAGTGGTGGACAGGAGATCTATAATTCACCCCTCCACTTT; CDR3: CASSGGQEIYNSPLHF
V: TRBV9; size: .; J: TRBJ2-7; D: TRBD2; DNA: TGTGCCAGCAGCGTAGATCCGGGACTAGCGGGAGTAGACGAGCAGTACTTC; CDR3: CASSVDPGLAGVDEQYF
V: TRBV5-4; size: .; J: TRBJ2-1; D: TRBD1; DNA: TGTGCCAGCTACCCGGGACAGGGAGTCGATGAGCAGTTCTTC; CDR3: CASYPGQGVDEQFF
V: TRBV6-5; size: .; J: TRBJ1-4; D: .; DNA: TGTGCCAGCATGATAGAGGGCGTAGGTGAAAAACTGTTTTTT; CDR3: CASMIEGVGEKLFF
V: TRBV18; size: .; J: TRBJ1-2; D: .; DNA: TGTGCCAGCTCACCGTCGGGCGGGCACTATGGCTACACCTTC; CDR3: CASSPSGGHYGYTF
V: TRBV7-9; size: .; J: TRBJ2-1; D: TRBD2; DNA: TGTGCCAGCAGCTTTCCACTTAGCGGGGGGGACAATGAGCAGTTCTTC; CDR3: CASSFPLSGGDNEQFF
V: TRBV7-8; size: few; J: TRBJ2-2; D: TRBD2; DNA: TGTGCCAGCAGCTCCCCCGGGAGGGGGACCGGGGAGCTGTTTTTT; CDR3: CASSSPGRGTGELFF
V: TRBV5-1; size: .; J: TRBJ2-1; D: .; DNA: TGCGCCAGCAGCTTGCCCGCGAGCGCGGGCGGAACACTCTACAATGAGCAGTTCTTC; CDR3: CASSLPASAGGTLYNEQFF
V: TRBV7-6; size: .; J: TRBJ2-3; D: .; DNA: TGTGCCAGCAGCTTAGCGATAAGCGGAGCCTCAGATACGCAGTATTTT; CDR3: CASSLAISGASDTQYF
V: TRBV4-1; size: few; J: TRBJ1-5; D: .; DNA: TGCGCCAGCAGCCAGGATCCAGGGAGGGAGGCATCAAGGCATCAGCCCCAGCATTTT; CDR3: CASSQDPGREASRHQPQHF
V: TRBV6-5; size: .; J: TRBJ1-1; D: .; DNA: TGTGCCAGCGCCCGGGGGTGGGCGTGGGACACTGAAGCTTTCTTT; CDR3: CASARGWAWDTEAFF
V: TRBV6-5; size: .; J: TRBJ1-6; D: .; DNA: TGTGCCAGCACCAAGGGAAGGGGAGGTTCACCCCTCCACTTT; CDR3: CASTKGRGGSPLHF
V: TRBV29-1; size: .; J: TRBJ2-5; D: TRBD1; DNA: TGCAGCGTCGACAGGGGGAGTGGAGAGACCCAGTACTTC; CDR3: CSVDRGSGETQYF
V: TRBV20-1; size: once; J: TRBJ1-6; D: .; DNA: TGCAGTGCTAGTGTAGCCAGGGTTAATTCACCCCTCCACTTT; CDR3: CSASVARVNSPLHF
V: TRBV3-1/TRBV3-2; size: .; J: TRBJ2-5; D: .; DNA: TGTGCCAGCAGCCAACCGGGGGTGCTCCAAGAGACCCAGTACTTC; CDR3: CASSQPGVLQETQYF
V: TRBV28; size: .; J: TRBJ1-5; D: .; DNA: TGTGCCAGCAGACAGGGTGGACAGCCCCAGCATTTT; CDR3: CASRQGGQPQHF
V: TRBV6-5; size: .; J: TRBJ2-2; D: .; DNA: TGTGCCAGCAGTTACACTAGCTCGAACACCGGGGAGCTGTTTTTT; CDR3: CASSYTSSNTGELFF
V: TRBV19; size: .; J: TRBJ2-1; D: TRBD1; DNA: TGTGCCAGTAGGTTAAGGACAGGGGCCTACGATGAGCAGTTCTTC; CDR3: CASRLRTGAYDEQFF
V: TRBV6-4; size: .; J: TRBJ2-4; D: TRBD1; DNA: TGTGCCAGCAGTAACGACAGGGCGATTCTAGCCAAAAACATTCAGTACTTC; CDR3: CASSNDRAILAKNIQYF
V: TRBV6-4; size: .; J: TRBJ2-1; D: TRBD1; DNA: TGTGCCAGCAGTGGACAGGGGGCCGATGAGCAGTTCTTC; CDR3: CASSGQGADEQFF
V: TRBV23-1; size: .; J: TRBJ1-1; D: .; DNA: TGCGCCAGCAGTCAATCGAAGGGAGGGGAAATGAACACTGAAGCTTTCTTT; CDR3: CASSQSKGGEMNTEAFF
V: TRBV11-2; size: .; J: TRBJ1-1; D: TRBD1; DNA: TGTGCCAGCAGTGCGAACAGGGGGGGCACTGAAGCTTTCTTT; CDR3: CASSANRGGTEAFF
V: TRBV19; size: .; J: TRBJ1-5; D: .; DNA: TGTGCCAGTAGCTTTGGGACATTCAATCAGCCCCAGCATTTT; CDR3: CASSFGTFNQPQHF
V: TRBV10-1; size: .; J: TRBJ2-1; D: .; DNA: TGCGCCAGCAGTGATCACGGTCGGGTAGAAGCACCCTACAATGAGCAGTTCTTC; CDR3: CASSDHGRVEAPYNEQFF
V: TRBV3-1/TRBV3-2; size: .; J: TRBJ2-5; D: TRBD2; DNA: TGTGCCAGCAGCCTTGGGTTAGCGGGGGGAAAAGGGACGCACGAGACCCAGTACTTC; CDR3: CASSLGLAGGKGTHETQYF
V: TRBV28; size: .; J: TRBJ2-3; D: .; DNA: TGTGCCAGCAGTGCCCCGAGGAAAGGTACGCAGTATTTT; CDR3: CASSAPRKGTQYF
V: TRBV7-6; size: .; J: TRBJ2-6; D: .; DNA: TGTGCCAGCAGCCCACAGGGATCCGGGGCCAACGTCCTGACTTTC; CDR3: CASSPQGSGANVLTF
V: TRBV4-1; size: .; J: TRBJ2-7; D: TRBD2; DNA: TGCGCCAGCAGCCAAGATGGAGGGCTAGCGGGGGCGAATATCTACGAGCAGTACTTC; CDR3: CASSQDGGLAGANIYEQYF
V: TRBV6-6; size: once; J: TRBJ1-6; D: .; DNA: TGTGCCAGCAGTTACCCTCGTGAGGGATCACCCCTCCACTTT; CDR3: CASSYPREGSPLHF
V: TRBV29-1; size: .; J: TRBJ2-5; D: TRBD1; DNA: TGCAGCGTCCAGGAACAGGGGGAGACCCAGTACTTC; CDR3: CSVQEQGETQYF
V: TRBV10-2; size: .; J: TRBJ2-1; D: .; DNA: TGCGCCAGTCGGGGGACTGAGCTCAATGAGCAGTTCTTC; CDR3: CASRGTELNEQFF
V: TRBV9; size: .; J: TRBJ1-4; D: TRBD1; DNA: TGTGCCAGCAGCCCCGGACAGGGGCAGGGAAAACTGTTTTTT; CDR3: CASSPGQGQGKLFF
V: TRBV19; size: .; J: TRBJ2-7; D: .; DNA: TGTGCCAGTAGTAAGGATCCAGGGCTGGACGAGCAGTACTTC; CDR3: CASSKDPGLDEQYF
V: TRBV30; size: .; J: TRBJ2-7; D: .; DNA: TGTGCCTCCCTCGGGGCGGGAACCTACGAGCAGTACTTC; CDR3: CASLGAGTYEQYF
V: TRBV5-1; size: .; J: TRBJ1-1; D: .; DNA: TGCGCCAGCAGCTTTGAGGGAAACACTGAAGCTTTCTTT; CDR3: CASSFEGNTEAFF
V: TRBV9; size: few; J: TRBJ2-2; D: TRBD2; DNA: TGTGCCAGCAGCGTCCGGGACTACCCCACCGGGGAGCTGTTTTTT; CDR3: CASSVRDYPTGELFF
V: TRBV10-3; size: .; J: TRBJ1-6; D: .; DNA: TGTGCCACCCGCCCCAGGGATTTAGGCTCACCCCTCCACTTT; CDR3: CATRPRDLGSPLHF
V: TRBV18; size: .; J: TRBJ2-1; D: .; DNA: TGTGCCAGCTCACCACCGGGTAGAAGCGGCCCGACGGGGGACAATGAGCAGTTCTTC; CDR3: CASSPPGRSGPTGDNEQFF
V: TRBV30; size: .; J: TRBJ1-1; D: .; DNA: TGTGCCTGGAGTGTACCCGCCTACCGCACTGAAGCTTTCTTT; CDR3: CAWSVPAYRTEAFF
V: TRBV3-1/TRBV3-2; size: .; J: TRBJ2-3; D: .; DNA: TGTGCCAGCAGCCTTGGGCACCGCACAGATACGCAGTATTTT; CDR3: CASSLGHRTDTQYF
V: TRBV3-1/TRBV3-2; size: .; J: TRBJ2-1; D: .; DNA: TGTGCCAGCAGCCAAGTAGCCCAATCCTACAATGAGCAGTTCTTC; CDR3: CASSQVAQSYNEQFF
V: TRBV10-1; size: .; J: TRBJ2-6; D: TRBD1; DNA: TGCGCCAGCAGTGAGGGGACAGTCTCTGGGGCCAACGTCCTGACTTTC; CDR3: CASSEGTVSGANVLTF
V: TRBV19; size: .; J: TRBJ2-2; D: TRBD1; DNA: TGTGCCAGTAGTCGTCTGACAGGGGGAAACACCGGGGAGCTGTTTTTT; CDR3: CASSRLTGGNTGELFF
V: TRBV19; size: .; J: TRBJ2-7; D: TRBD1; DNA: TGTGCCAGTAGTACAGGACAGGGAGTTTACGAGCAGTACTTC; CDR3: CASSTGQGVYEQYF
V: TRBV5-1; size: .; J: TRBJ2-2; D: TRBD1; DNA: TGCGCCAGCAGCCTGGGGACAGGCCTACCCACCGGGGAGCTGTTTTTT; CDR3: CASSLGTGLPTGELFF